What follows describes a single TCR beta chain. The method was immunoSEQ multiplex PCR; TCRdb's version includes in-frame clones alone and lacks a portion of them. This table holds hundreds of thousands of clones, 80% to 90% found once. The sample comes from a study of shared T cell receptors in the human thymus. This CDR3 contains 18 residues. Germline V CDR1 and CDR2: SGHAT, FQDESV (reference sequence). Germline trimming cut 2 bases from V and 4 bases from J; bases unmatched to any gene: 13. These data also featured in a second study, about human thymus T cells. That publication notes: Each of the donors was a healthy Finnish infant who was undergoing open corrective cardiac surgery for congenital heart defects. Thymus specimens were resections from corrective heart surgery. Thymic and blood repertoires appeared to show biased V and J gene usage. Thymic repertoires of unrelated individuals were reported in related research to overlap highly.

This TCR came from a girl under three years old with a congenital heart defect. V is TRBV11-1 and J is TRBJ1-5, with 8 nucleotides matching TRBD1. Source material: thymocytes. The CDR3 DNA is TGTGCCAGCAGCTTATTCGTTCGGGACAGGCGGCCTAATCAGCCCCAGCATTTT. Its translation is CASSLFVRDRRPNQPQHF.